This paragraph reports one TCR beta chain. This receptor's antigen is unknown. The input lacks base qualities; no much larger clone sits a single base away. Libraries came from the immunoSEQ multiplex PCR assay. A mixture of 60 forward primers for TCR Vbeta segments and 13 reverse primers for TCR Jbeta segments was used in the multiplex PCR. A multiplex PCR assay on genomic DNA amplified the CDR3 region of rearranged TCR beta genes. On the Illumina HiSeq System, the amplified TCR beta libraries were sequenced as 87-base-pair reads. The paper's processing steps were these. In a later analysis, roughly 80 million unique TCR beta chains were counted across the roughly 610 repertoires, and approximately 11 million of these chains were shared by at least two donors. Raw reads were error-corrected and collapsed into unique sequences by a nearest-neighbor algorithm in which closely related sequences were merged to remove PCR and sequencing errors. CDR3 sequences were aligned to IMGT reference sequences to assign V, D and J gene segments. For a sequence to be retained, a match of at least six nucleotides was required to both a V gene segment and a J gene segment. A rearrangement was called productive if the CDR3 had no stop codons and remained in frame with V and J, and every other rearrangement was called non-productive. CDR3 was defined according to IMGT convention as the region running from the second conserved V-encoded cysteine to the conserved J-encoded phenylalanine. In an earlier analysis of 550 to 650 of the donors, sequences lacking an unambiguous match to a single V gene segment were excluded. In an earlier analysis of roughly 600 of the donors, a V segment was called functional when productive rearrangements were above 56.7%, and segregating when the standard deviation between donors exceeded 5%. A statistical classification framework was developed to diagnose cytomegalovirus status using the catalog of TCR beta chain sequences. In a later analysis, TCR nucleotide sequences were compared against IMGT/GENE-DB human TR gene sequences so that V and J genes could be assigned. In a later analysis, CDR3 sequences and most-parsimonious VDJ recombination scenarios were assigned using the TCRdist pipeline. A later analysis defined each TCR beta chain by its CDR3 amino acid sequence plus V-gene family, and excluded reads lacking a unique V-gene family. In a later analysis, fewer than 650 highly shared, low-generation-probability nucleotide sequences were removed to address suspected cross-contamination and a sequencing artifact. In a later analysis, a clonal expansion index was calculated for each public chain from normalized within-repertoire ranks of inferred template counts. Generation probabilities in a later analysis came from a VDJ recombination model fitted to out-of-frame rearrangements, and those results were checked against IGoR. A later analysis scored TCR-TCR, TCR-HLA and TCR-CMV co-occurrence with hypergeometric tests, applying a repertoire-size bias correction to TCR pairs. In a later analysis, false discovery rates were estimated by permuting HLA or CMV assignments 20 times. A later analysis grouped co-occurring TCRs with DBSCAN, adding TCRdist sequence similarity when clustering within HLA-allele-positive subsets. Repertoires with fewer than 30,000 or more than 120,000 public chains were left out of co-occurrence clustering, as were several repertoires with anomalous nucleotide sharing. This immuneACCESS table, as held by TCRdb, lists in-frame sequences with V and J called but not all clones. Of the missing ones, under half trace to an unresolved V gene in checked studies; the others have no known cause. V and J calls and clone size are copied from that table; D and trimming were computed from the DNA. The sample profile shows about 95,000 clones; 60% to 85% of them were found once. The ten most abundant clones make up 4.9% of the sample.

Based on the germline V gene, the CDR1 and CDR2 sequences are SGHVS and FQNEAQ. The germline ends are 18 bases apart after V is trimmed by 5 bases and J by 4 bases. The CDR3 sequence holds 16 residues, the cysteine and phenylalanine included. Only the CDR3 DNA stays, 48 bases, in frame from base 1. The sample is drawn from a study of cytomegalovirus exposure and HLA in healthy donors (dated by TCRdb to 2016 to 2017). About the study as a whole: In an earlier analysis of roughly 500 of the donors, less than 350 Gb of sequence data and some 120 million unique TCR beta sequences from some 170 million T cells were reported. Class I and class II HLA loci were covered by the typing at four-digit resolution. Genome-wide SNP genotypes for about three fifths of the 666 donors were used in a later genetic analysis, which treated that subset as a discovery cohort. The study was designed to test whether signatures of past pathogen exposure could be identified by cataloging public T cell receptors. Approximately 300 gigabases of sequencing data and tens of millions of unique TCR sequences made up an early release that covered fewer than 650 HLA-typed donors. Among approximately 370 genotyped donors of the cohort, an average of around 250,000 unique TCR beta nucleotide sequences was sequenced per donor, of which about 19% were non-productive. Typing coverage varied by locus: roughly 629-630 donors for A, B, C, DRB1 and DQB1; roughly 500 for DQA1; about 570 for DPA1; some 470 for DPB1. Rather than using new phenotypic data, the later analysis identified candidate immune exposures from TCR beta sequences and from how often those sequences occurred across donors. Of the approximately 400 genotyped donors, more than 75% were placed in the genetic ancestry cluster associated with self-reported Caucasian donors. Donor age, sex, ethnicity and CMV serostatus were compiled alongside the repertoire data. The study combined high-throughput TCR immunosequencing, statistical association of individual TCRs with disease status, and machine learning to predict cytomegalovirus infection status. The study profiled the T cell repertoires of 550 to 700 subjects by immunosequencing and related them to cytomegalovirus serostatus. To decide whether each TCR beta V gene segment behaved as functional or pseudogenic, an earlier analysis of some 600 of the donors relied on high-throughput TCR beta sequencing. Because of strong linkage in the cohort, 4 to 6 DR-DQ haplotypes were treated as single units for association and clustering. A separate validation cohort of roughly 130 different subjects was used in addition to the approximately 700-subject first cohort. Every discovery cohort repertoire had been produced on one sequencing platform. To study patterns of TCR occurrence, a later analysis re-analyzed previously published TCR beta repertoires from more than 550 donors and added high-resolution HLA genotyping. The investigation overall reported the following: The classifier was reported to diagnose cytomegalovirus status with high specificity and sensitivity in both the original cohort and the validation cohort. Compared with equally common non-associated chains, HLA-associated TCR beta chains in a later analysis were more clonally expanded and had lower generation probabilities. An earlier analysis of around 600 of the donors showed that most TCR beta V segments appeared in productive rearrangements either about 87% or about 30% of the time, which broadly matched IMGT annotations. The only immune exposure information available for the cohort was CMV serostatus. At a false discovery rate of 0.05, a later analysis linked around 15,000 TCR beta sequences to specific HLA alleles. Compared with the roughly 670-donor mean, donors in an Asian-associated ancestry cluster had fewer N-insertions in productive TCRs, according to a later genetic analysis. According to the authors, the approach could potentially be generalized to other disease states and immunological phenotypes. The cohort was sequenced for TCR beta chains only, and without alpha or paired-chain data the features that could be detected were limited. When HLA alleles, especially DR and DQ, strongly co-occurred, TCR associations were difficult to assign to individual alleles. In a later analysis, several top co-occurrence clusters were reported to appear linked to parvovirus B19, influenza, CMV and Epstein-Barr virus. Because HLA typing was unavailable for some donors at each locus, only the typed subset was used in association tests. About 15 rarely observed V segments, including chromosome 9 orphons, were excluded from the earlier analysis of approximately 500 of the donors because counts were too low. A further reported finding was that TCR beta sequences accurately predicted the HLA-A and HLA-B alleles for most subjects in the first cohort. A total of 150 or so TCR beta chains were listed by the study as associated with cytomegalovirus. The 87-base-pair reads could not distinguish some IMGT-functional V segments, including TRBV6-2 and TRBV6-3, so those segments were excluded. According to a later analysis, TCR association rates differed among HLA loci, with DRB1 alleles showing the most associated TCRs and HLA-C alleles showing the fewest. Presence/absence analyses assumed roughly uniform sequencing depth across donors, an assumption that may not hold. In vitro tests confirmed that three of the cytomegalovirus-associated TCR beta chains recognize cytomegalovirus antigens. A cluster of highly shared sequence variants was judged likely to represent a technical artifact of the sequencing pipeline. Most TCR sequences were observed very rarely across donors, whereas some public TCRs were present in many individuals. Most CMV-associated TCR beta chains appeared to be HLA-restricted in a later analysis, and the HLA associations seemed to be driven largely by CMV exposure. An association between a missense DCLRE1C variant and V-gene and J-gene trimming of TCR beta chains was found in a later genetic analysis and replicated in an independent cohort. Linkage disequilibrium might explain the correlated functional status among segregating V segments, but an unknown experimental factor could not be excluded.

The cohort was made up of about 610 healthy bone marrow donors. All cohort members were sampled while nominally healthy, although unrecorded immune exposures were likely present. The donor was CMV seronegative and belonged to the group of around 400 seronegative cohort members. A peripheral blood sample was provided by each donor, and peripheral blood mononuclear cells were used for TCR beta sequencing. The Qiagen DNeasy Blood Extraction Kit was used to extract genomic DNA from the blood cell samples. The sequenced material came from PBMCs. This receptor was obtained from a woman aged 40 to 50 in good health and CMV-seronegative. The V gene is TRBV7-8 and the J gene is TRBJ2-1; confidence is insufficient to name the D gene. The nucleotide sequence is TGTGCCAGCAGCCCTAGGATCATGAGAACTTACAATGAGCAGTTCTTC. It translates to CASSPRIMRTYNEQFF.